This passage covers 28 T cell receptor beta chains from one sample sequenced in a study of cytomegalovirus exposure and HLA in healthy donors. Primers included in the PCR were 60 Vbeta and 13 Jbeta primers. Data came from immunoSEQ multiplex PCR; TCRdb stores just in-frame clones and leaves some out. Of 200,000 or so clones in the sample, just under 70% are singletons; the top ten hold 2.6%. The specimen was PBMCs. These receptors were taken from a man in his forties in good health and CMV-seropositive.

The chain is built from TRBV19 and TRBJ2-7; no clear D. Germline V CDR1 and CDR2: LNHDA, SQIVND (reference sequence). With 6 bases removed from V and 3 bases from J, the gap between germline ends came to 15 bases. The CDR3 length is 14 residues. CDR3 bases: TGTGCCAGTAGGACGTCCAGATCGGGCTACGAGCAGTACTTC. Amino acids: CASRTSRSGYEQYF.

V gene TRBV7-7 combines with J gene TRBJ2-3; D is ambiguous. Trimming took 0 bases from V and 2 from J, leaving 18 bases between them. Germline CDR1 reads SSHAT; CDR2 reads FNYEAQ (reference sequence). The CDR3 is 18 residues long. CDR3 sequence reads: CASSLAPSGTLLTDTQYF. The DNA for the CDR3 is TGTGCCAGCAGCTTAGCTCCATCCGGTACCTTGCTCACAGATACGCAGTATTTT. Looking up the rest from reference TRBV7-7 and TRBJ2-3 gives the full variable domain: GAGVSQSPRYKVTKRGQDVTLRCDPISSHATLYWYQQALGQGPEFLTYFNYEAQPDKSGLPSDRFSAERPEGSISTLTIQRTEQRDSAMYRCASSLAPSGTLLTDTQYFGPGTRLTVL.

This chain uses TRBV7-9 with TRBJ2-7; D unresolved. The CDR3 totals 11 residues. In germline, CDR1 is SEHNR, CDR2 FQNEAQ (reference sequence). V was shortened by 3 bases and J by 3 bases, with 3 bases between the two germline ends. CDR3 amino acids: CASSFNYEQYF. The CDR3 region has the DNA TGTGCCAGCAGCTTTAACTACGAGCAGTACTTC.

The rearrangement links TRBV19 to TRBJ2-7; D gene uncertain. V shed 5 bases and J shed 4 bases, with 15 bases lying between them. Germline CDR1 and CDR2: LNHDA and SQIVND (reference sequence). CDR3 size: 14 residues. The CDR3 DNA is TGTGCCAGTAGTCCTGGCCTAGAGGTATACGAGCAGTACTTC. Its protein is CASSPGLEVYEQYF.

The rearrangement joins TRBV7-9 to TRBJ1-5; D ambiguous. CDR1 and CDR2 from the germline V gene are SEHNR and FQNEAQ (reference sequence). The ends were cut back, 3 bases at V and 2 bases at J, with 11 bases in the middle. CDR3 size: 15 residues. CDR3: CASSFGELGNQPQHF. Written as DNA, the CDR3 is TGTGCCAGCAGCTTCGGGGAATTGGGCAATCAGCCCCAGCATTTT.

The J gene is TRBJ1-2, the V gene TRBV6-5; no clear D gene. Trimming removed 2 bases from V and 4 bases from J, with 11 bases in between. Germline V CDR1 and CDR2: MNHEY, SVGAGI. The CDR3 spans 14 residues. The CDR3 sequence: CASSYRGSLYGYTF. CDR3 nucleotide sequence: TGTGCCAGCAGTTACCGTGGCAGTCTCTATGGCTACACCTTC.

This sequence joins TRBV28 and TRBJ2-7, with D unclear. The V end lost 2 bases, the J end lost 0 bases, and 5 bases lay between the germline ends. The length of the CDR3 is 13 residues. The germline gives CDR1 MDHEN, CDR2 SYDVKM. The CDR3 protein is CASSLAISYEQYF. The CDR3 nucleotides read TGTGCCAGCAGTTTAGCGATCTCCTACGAGCAGTACTTC.

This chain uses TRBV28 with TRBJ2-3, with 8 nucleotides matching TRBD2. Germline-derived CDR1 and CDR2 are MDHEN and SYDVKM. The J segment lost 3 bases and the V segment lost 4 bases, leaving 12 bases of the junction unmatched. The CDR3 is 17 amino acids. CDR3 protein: CASSSPKAGEGTDTQYF. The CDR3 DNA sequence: TGTGCCAGCAGTTCCCCAAAAGCGGGGGAGGGGACAGATACGCAGTATTTT. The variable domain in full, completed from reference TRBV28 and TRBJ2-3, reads DVKVTQSSRYLVKRTGEKVFLECVQDMDHENMFWYRQDPGLGLRLIYFSYDVKMKEKGDIPEGYSVSREKKERFSLILESASTNQTSMYLCASSSPKAGEGTDTQYFGPGTRLTVL.

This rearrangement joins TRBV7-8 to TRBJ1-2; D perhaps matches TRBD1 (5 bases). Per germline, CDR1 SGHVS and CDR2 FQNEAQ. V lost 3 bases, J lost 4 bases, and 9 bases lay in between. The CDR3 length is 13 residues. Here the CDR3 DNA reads TGTGCCAGCAGCTTGGGGGAGGCCTATGGCTACACCTTC. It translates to CASSLGEAYGYTF.

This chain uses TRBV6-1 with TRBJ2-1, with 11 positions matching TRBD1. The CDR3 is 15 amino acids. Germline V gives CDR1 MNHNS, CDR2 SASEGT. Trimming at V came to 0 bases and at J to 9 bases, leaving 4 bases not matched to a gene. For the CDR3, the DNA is TGTGCCAGCAGTGAAGCCGGACAGGGGGCGGCTGAGCAGTTCTTC. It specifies CASSEAGQGAAEQFF.

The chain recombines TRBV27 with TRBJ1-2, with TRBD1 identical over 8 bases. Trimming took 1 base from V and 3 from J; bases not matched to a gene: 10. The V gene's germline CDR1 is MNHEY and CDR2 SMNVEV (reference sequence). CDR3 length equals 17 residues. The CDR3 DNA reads TGTGCCAGCAGTTTATTCTTCGTGGGACAGGAGTACTATGGCTACACCTTC. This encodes CASSLFFVGQEYYGYTF.

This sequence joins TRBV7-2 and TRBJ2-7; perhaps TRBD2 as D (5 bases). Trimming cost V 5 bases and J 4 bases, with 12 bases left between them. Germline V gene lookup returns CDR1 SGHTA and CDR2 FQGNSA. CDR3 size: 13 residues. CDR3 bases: TGTGCCAGCAGCCCGCGGGCCATGTACGAGCAGTACTTC. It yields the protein CASSPRAMYEQYF.

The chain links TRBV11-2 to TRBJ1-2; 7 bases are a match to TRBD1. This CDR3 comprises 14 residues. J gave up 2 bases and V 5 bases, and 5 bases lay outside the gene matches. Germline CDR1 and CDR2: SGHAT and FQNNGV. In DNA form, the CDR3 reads TGTGCCAGCAGCCCCTTACAGGGGAACTATGGCTACACCTTC. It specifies CASSPLQGNYGYTF.

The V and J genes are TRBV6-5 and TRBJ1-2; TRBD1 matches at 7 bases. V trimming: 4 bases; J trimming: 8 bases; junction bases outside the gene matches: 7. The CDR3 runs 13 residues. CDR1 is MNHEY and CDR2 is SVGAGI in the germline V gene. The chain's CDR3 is CASSSTQGSGYTF. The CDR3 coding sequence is TGTGCCAGCAGTTCCACACAGGGGAGCGGCTACACCTTC.

CDR3 coding DNA: TGTGCCAGCAGTGAGGAGGGGTACTCCTACAATGAGCAGTTCTTC. Translating it yields CASSEEGYSYNEQFF. J is TRBJ2-1 and V is TRBV6-1; tentatively, D is TRBD2 (6 bases). CDR1 and CDR2 (germline): MNHNS, SASEGT. The CDR3 has 15 residues. V lost 3 bases and J lost 0, with 9 bases in between.

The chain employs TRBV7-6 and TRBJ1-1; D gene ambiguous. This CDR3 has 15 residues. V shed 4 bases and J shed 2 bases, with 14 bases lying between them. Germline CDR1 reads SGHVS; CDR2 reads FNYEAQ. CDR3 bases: TGTGCCAGCAGCTATGCGGGTGTAGGAAACACTGAAGCTTTCTTT. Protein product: CASSYAGVGNTEAFF.

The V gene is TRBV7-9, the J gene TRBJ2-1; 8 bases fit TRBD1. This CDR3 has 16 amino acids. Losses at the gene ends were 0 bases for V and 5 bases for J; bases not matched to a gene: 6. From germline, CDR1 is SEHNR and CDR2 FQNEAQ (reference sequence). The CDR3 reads CASSLAQGARDNEQFF. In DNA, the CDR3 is TGTGCCAGCAGCTTAGCGCAGGGGGCGCGGGACAATGAGCAGTTCTTC.

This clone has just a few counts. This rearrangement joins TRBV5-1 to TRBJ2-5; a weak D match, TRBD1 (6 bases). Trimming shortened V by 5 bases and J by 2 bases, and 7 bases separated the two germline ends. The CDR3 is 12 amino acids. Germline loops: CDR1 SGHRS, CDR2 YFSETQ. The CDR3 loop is CASRTGQETQYF. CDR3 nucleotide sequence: TGCGCCAGCAGGACAGGTCAAGAGACCCAGTACTTC. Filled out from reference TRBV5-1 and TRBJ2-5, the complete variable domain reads KAGVTQTPRYLIKTRGQQVTLSCSPISGHRSVSWYQQTPGQGLQFLFEYFSETQRNKGNFPGRFSGRQFSNSRSEMNVSTLELGDSALYLCASRTGQETQYFGPGTRLLVL.

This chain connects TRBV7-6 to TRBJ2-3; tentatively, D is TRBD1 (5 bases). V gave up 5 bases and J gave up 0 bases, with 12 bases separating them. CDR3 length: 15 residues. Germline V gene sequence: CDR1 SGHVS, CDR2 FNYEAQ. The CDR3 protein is CASSRQGASTDTQYF. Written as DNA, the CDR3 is TGTGCCAGCAGCCGGCAAGGGGCGAGCACAGATACGCAGTATTTT.

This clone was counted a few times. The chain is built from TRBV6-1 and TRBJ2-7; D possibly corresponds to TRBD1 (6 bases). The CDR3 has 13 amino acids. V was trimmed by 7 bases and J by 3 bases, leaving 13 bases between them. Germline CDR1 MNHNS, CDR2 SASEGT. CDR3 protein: CASNYRENYEQYF. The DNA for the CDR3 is TGTGCCAGCAACTACAGGGAAAACTACGAGCAGTACTTC.

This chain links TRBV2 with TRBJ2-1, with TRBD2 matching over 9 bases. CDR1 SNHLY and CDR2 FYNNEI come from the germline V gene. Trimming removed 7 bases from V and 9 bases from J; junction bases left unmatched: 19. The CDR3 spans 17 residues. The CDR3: CASMELAGPKVGSEQFF. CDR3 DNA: TGTGCCAGCATGGAACTAGCGGGCCCTAAAGTAGGCTCTGAGCAGTTCTTC.

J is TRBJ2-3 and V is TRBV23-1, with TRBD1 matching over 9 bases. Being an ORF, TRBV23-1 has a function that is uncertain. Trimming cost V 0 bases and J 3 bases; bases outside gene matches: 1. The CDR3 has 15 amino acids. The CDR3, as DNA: TGCGCCAGCAGTCAATCGGGACAGGGAACAGATACGCAGTATTTT. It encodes CASSQSGQGTDTQYF.

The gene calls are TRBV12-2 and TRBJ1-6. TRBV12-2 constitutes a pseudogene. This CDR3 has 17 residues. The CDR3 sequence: CASRLALGGGDGSPLHF. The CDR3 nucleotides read TGTGCAAGTCGCTTAGCGCTTGGCGGGGGCGACGGATCACCCCTCCACTTT.

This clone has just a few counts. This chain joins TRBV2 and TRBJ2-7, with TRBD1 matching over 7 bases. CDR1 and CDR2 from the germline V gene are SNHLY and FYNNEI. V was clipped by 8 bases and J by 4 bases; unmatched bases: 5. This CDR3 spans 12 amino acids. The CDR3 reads CASGQDAYEQYF. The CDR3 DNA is TGTGCCAGCGGACAGGATGCTTACGAGCAGTACTTC.

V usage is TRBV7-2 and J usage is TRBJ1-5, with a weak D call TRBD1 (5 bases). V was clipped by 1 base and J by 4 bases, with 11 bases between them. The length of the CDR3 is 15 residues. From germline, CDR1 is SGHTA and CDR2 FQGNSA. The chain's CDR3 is CASSLVGRANQPQHF. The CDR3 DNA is TGTGCCAGCAGCTTAGTCGGCAGGGCTAATCAGCCCCAGCATTTT.

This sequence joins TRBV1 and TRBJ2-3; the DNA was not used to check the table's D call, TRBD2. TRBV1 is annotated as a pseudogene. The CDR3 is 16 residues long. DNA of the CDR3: TGCACCAGCAGCCAAGATCAAACGGGGGATACAGATACGCAGTATTTT. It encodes CTSSQDQTGDTDTQYF.

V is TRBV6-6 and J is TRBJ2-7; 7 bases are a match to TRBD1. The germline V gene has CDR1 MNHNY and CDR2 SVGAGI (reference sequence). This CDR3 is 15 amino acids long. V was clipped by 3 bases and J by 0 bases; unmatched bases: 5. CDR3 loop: CASSYGRGPSYEQYF. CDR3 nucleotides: TGTGCCAGCAGTTATGGAAGGGGGCCCTCCTACGAGCAGTACTTC.

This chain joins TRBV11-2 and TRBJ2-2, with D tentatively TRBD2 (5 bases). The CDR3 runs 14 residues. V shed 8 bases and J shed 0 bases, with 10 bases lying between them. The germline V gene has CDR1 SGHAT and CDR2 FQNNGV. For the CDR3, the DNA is TGTGCCAGCTTAGAGGGTCCGAACACCGGGGAGCTGTTTTTT. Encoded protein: CASLEGPNTGELFF. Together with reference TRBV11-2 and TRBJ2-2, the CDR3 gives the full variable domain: EAGVAQSPRYKIIEKRQSVAFWCNPISGHATLYWYQQILGQGPKLLIQFQNNGVVDDSQLPKDRFSAERLKGVDSTLKIQPAKLEDSAVYLCASLEGPNTGELFFGEGSRLTVL.